The 12 T cell receptor beta chains presented below share a single source sample, sequenced in a study of cytomegalovirus exposure and HLA in healthy donors. Vbeta (60) and Jbeta (13) primers were used in the PCR. This table comes from immunoSEQ multiplex PCR, and its TCRdb copy is limited to in-frame clones, with some not included. The repertoire consists of around 99,000 clones, with approximately 63% occurring once and the leading ten covering 5% to 6.5%. Sequenced material: PBMCs. Every receptor here comes from a woman aged 25 to 39 in good health and CMV-seronegative.

In this sample, this clone turned up a few times. The chain combines TRBV28 with TRBJ1-2; D is perhaps TRBD1 (5 bases). The V end was cut by 5 bases, the J end by 0 bases, with 10 bases between. The CDR3 extends over 14 amino acids. CDR1 and CDR2 (germline): MDHEN, SYDVKM. CDR3 nucleotide sequence: TGTGCCAGCAGTACAGGACCGGCTAACTATGGCTACACCTTC. Its protein product is CASSTGPANYGYTF.

The chain employs TRBV2 and TRBJ1-1, with D hard to call. Germline values: CDR1 SNHLY, CDR2 FYNNEI. The length of the CDR3 is 13 residues. Trimming took 7 bases from V and 3 from J, leaving 12 bases between them. In DNA form, the CDR3 reads TGTGCCAGCACCCCCGAAACACACACTGAAGCTTTCTTT. Translation: CASTPETHTEAFF.

This chain connects TRBV25-1 to TRBJ2-3, with a possible D match to TRBD1 (7 bases). Trimming shortened V by 6 bases and J by 4 bases, and 20 bases separated the two germline ends. Per the germline V gene, CDR1 is MGHDK and CDR2 is SYGVNS. This CDR3 is 16 amino acids long. The CDR3, as DNA: TGTGCCAGCAGGACTAACAGGGGAGGATTCGCAGATACGCAGTATTTT. Protein: CASRTNRGGFADTQYF.

This chain's CDR3 is CASSYTGAGEQYF. The CDR3, as DNA: TGTGCCAGCAGTTACACAGGAGCTGGCGAGCAGTACTTC. The genes are TRBV6-6 and TRBJ2-7, with D possibly matching TRBD1 (5 bases). Germline V gene sequence: CDR1 MNHNY, CDR2 SVGAGI (reference sequence). This CDR3 has 13 amino acids. V was clipped by 2 bases and J by 6 bases, with 11 bases between them.

There are a few counts of this clone. The chain links TRBV15 to TRBJ2-7; tentatively, D is TRBD1 (6 bases). CDR1 and CDR2 from the germline V gene are LNHNV and YYDKDF (reference sequence). The CDR3 is made up of 14 amino acids. Trimming pared 6 bases from V and 4 bases from J, leaving 16 bases between. This CDR3 is CATRSAGDPYEQYF. The CDR3 coding sequence is TGTGCCACCAGATCGGCAGGGGACCCTTACGAGCAGTACTTC.

This clone has only a few counts. The gene calls are TRBV5-4 and TRBJ2-1; 8 positions agree with TRBD2. The CDR3 totals 16 residues. Germline V gene sequence: CDR1 SGHNT, CDR2 YYREEE (reference sequence). With V trimmed by 2 bases and J by 3 bases, 7 bases remained unmatched. The CDR3 reads CASSFKRGSYYNEQFF. In nucleotides, the CDR3 is TGTGCCAGCAGCTTCAAGCGGGGGAGCTACTACAATGAGCAGTTCTTC.

This chain uses TRBV5-1 with TRBJ2-3, with D unclear. Germline assignment: CDR1 SGHRS and CDR2 YFSETQ. This CDR3 has 13 amino acids. Trimming left V 0 bases short and J 5 bases short, with 7 bases between. This chain's CDR3 is CASSLGLVDTQYF. DNA for the CDR3: TGCGCCAGCAGCTTGGGTCTTGTAGATACGCAGTATTTT.

The chain has TRBV29-1 and TRBJ1-5; D gene ambiguous. The CDR3 is made up of 13 amino acids. The germline gives CDR1 SQVTM, CDR2 ANQGSEA. V lost 3 bases and J lost 7, with 13 bases in between. Here the CDR3 DNA reads TGCAGCGTTGAGGACTCCGCCGGGCAGCCCCAGCATTTT. Translated: CSVEDSAGQPQHF.

The rearrangement joins TRBV28 to TRBJ2-5, with TRBD2 identical over 9 bases. V dropped 5 bases and J dropped 5; count of bases not matched to a gene: 6. The CDR3 is made up of 14 amino acids. CDR1 MDHEN and CDR2 SYDVKM come from the germline V gene. CDR3 nucleotides: TGTGCCAGCAGTCGGGCGGGAGGGTGGGAGACCCAGTACTTC. Its translation: CASSRAGGWETQYF. The full variable domain, its missing parts supplied by reference TRBV28 and TRBJ2-5, is DVKVTQSSRYLVKRTGEKVFLECVQDMDHENMFWYRQDPGLGLRLIYFSYDVKMKEKGDIPEGYSVSREKKERFSLILESASTNQTSMYLCASSRAGGWETQYFGPGTRLLVL.

The chain uses TRBV7-2 and TRBJ2-5, with D possibly being TRBD2 (6 bases). The length of the CDR3 is 14 residues. Germline V gene lookup returns CDR1 SGHTA and CDR2 FQGNSA. Trimming shortened V by 1 base and J by 4 bases, and 10 bases separated the two germline ends. The CDR3 reads CASSLGGRRETQYF. CDR3 in DNA: TGTGCCAGCAGCTTAGGGGGGAGGCGAGAGACCCAGTACTTC.

In nucleotides, the CDR3 is TGTGCCAGCTCACCCGGACTAGCGGGGACGAACACCGGGGAGCTGTTTTTT. Translation: CASSPGLAGTNTGELFF. J is TRBJ2-2 and V is TRBV18; 12 bases are shared with TRBD2. Germline loops: CDR1 KGHSH, CDR2 LQKENI. The CDR3 has 17 residues. The V segment lost 3 bases and the J segment 0 bases; nucleotides outside the gene matches: 2.

The chain recombines TRBV6-5 with TRBJ2-3, with D possibly matching TRBD2 (6 bases). V was trimmed by 6 bases and J by 0 bases, leaving 10 bases between them. CDR1 is MNHEY and CDR2 is SVGAGI in the germline V gene. This CDR3 region has 14 residues. CDR3 DNA sequence: TGTGCCAGCAGCGCCGGGACTAGCACAGATACGCAGTATTTT. This encodes CASSAGTSTDTQYF.